This T cell receptor beta chain emerged from a study of T cell repertoires in cytomegalovirus infection. Background on the study: Evidence of both CMV infection and a matching HLA type came from public TCR beta signatures. Findings and limits, study-wide: Accumulated public TCR beta family frequency recognized individuals carrying CMV together with the relevant HLA. HLA-C-restricted CMV-specific TCR beta clonotypes prevailed in the ex vivo response.

Trimming at V came to 5 bases and at J to 12 bases, leaving 7 bases not matched to a gene. The CDR3 spans 13 residues. TCRdb ran MiXCR on the reads and lists one entry per CDR3 protein. The sample lists 90,000 to 120,000 distinct CDR3 sequences, 23% seen once, with 39% in the top ten. This clonotype was observed at least ten times. Its antigen is as yet unknown. What was sequenced was CD8+ T cells from PBMCs. The clonotype was recovered from a human donor in good health (CMV status not recorded). Some clones in this sample may be carry-over from other donors' samples. V is TRBV12-3 or TRBV12-4 and J is TRBJ2-3; 11 positions match TRBD1. CDR3 nucleotides: TGTGCCAGCAGTCAACCGGACAGGGGGCGACAGTATTTT. Protein: CASSQPDRGRQYF.